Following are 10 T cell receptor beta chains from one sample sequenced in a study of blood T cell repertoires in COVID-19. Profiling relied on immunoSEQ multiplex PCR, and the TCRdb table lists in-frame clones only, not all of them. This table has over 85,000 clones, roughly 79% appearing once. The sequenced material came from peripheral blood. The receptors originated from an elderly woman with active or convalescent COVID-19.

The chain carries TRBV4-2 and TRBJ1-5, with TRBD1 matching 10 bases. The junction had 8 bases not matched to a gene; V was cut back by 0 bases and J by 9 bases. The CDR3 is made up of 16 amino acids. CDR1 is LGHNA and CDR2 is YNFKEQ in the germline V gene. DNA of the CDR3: TGTGCCAGCAGCCAAGATGTGGGGGACAGGGGTCGGCCCCAGCATTTT. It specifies CASSQDVGDRGRPQHF.

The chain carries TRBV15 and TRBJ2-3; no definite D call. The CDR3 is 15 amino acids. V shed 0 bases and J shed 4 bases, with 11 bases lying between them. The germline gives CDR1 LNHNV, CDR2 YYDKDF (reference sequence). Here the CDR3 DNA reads TGTGCCACCAGCAGAGATATAGATCCTGCAGATACGCAGTATTTT. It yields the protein CATSRDIDPADTQYF. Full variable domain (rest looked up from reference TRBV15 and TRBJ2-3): DAMVIQNPRYQVTQFGKPVTLSCSQTLNHNVMYWYQQKSSQAPKLLFHYYDKDFNNEADTPDNFQSRRPNTSFCFLDIRSPGLGDTAMYLCATSRDIDPADTQYFGPGTRLTVL.

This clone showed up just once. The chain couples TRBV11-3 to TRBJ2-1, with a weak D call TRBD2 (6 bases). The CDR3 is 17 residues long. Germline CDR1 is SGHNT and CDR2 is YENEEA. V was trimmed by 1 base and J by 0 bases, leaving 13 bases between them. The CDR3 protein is CASSLGSGGSSYNEQFF. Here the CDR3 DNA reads TGTGCCAGCAGCTTAGGCTCAGGAGGGAGCTCCTACAATGAGCAGTTCTTC.

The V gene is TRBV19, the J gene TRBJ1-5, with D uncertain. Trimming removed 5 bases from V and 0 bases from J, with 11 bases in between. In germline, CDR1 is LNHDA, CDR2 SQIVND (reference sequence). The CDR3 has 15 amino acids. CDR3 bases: TGTGCCAGTAGTGTAACAGATGTTAGCAATCAGCCCCAGCATTTT. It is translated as CASSVTDVSNQPQHF. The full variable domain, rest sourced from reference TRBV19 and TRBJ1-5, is DGGITQSPKYLFRKEGQNVTLSCEQNLNHDAMYWYRQDPGQGLRLIYYSQIVNDFQKGDIAEGYSVSREKKESFPLTVTSAQKNPTAFYLCASSVTDVSNQPQHFGDGTRLSIL.

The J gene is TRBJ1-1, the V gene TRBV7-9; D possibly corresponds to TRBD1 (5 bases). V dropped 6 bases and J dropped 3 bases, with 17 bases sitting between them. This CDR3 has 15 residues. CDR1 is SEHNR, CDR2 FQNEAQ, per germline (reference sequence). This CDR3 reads CASRVGGKGDTEAFF. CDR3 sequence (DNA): TGTGCCAGCAGGGTGGGGGGAAAAGGAGACACTGAAGCTTTCTTT.

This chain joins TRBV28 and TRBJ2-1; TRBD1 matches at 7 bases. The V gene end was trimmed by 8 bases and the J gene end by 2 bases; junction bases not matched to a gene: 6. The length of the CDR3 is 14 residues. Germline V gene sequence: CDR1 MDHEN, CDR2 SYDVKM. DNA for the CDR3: TGTGCCAGCGAAAAAACAGGGGCCTACAATGAGCAGTTCTTC. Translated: CASEKTGAYNEQFF.

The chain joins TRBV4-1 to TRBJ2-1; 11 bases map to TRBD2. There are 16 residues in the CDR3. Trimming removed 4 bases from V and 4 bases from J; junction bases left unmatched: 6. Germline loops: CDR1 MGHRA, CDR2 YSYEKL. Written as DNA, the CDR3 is TGCGCCAGCAGCCGGAAACTAGCGGGAGTTTACAATGAGCAGTTCTTC. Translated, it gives CASSRKLAGVYNEQFF.

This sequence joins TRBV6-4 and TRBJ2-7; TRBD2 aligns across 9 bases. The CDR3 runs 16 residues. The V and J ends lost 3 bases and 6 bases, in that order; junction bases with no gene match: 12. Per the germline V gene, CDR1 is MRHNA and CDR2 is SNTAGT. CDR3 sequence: CASSELAGAFGREQYF. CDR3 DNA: TGTGCCAGCAGTGAATTAGCGGGGGCCTTTGGGCGCGAGCAGTACTTC.

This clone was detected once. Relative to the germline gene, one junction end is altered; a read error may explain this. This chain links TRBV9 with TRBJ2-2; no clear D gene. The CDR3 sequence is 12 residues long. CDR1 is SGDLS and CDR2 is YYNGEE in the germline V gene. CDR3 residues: CASSLNSGELFF. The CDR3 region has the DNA TGTGCCAGCAGCCTAAACAGCGGGGAGCTGTTTTTT. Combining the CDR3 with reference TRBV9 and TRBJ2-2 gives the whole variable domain DSGVTQTPKHLITATGQRVTLRCSPRSGDLSVYWYQQSLDQGLQFLIQYYNGEERAKGNILERFSAQQFPDLHSELNLSSLELGDSALYFCASSLNSGELFFGEGSRLTVL.

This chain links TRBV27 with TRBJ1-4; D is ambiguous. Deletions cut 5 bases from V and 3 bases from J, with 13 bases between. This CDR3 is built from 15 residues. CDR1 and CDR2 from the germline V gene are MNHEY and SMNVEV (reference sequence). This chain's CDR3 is CASSPSVRANEKLFF. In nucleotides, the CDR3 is TGTGCCAGCAGTCCGTCGGTTAGAGCTAATGAAAAACTGTTTTTT.